This TCR beta chain was recorded in a study of cytomegalovirus exposure and HLA in healthy donors. Study-level points and caveats: TCR beta V- and J-gene trimming, according to a later analysis, was linked to a missense DCLRE1C variant. Most sequenced TCRs were rare (though some public TCRs occurred in many donors). A later analysis reportedly found that, within productive TCRs, an Asian-associated ancestry cluster had fewer N-insertions than the mean observed across the approximately 600 donors. The sole available immune exposure information was CMV serostatus.

The CDR3 is 11 residues long. Germline V CDR1 and CDR2: SNHLY, FYNNEI. With 6 bases removed from V and 14 bases from J, the gap between germline ends came to 14 bases. Primers included in the PCR were 60 Vbeta and 13 Jbeta primers. Only in-frame clones appear in the TCRdb table, and some are missing; sequencing was by immunoSEQ multiplex PCR. The data show approximately 150,000 clones, with under 70% seen just once and around 6% held by the top ten. Turning to this clone: Its antigen is unidentified.

The clonotype originates from a woman aged 55-75 years in good health and CMV-seronegative. Sequenced: PBMCs. This chain joins TRBV2 and TRBJ2-1; possible D gene TRBD2, 6 bases. CDR3 region: CASREGAPEFF. The DNA for the CDR3 is TGTGCCAGCAGGGAGGGCGCTCCGGAGTTCTTC.